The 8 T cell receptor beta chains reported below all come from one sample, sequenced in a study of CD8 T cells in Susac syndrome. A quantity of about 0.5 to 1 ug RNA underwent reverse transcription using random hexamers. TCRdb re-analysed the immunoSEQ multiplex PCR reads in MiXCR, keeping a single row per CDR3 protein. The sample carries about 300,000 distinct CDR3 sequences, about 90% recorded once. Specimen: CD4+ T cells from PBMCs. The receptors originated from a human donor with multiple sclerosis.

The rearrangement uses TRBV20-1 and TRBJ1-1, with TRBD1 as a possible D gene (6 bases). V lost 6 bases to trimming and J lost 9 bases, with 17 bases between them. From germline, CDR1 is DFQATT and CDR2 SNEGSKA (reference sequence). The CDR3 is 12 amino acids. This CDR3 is CSALKTGSQAFF. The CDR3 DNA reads TGCAGTGCACTTAAGACAGGCTCTCAAGCTTTCTTT.

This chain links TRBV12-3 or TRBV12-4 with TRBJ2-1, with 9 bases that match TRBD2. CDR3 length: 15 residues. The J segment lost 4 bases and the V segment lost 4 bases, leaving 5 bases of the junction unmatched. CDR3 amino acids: CASSSSGELYNEQFF. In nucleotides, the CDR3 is TGTGCCAGCAGTTCTAGCGGGGAGCTTTACAATGAGCAGTTCTTC.

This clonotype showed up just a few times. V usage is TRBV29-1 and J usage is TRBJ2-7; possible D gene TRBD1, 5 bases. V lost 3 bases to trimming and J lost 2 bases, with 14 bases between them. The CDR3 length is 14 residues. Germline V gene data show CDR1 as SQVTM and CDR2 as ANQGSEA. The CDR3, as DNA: TGCAGCGTTGAGGACAAGGATCACCCCTACGAGCAGTACTTC. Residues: CSVEDKDHPYEQYF.

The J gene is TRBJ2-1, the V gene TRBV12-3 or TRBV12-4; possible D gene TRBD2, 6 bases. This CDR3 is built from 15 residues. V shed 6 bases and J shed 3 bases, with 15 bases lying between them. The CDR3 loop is CASSPGSGYYNEQFF. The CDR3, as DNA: TGTGCCAGCAGCCCCGGGAGCGGTTACTACAATGAGCAGTTCTTC.

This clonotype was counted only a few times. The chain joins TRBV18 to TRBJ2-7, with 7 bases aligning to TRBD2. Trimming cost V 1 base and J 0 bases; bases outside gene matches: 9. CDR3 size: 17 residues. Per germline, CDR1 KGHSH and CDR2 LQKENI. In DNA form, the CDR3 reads TGTGCCAGCTCACCACTGAGGGCCAGCGGGGCCTCCTACGAGCAGTACTTC. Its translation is CASSPLRASGASYEQYF.

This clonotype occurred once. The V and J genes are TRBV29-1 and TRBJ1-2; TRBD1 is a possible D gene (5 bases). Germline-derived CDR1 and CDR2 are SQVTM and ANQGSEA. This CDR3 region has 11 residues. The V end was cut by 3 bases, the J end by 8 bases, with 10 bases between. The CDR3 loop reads CSVEGGDGYTF. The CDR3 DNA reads TGCAGCGTTGAGGGGGGAGACGGCTACACCTTC.

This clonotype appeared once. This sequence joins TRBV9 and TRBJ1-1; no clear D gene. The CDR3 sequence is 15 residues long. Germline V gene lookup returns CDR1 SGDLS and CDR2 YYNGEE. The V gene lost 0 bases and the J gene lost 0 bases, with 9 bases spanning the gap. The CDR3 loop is CASSVGVEMNTEAFF. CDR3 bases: TGTGCCAGCAGCGTAGGTGTGGAGATGAACACTGAAGCTTTCTTT.

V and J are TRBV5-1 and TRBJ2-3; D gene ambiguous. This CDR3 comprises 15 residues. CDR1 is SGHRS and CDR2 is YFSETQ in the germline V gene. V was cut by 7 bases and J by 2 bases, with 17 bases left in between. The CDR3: CASSISGGLTDTQYF. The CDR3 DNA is TGCGCCAGCTCTATAAGTGGTGGGCTCACAGATACGCAGTATTTT.